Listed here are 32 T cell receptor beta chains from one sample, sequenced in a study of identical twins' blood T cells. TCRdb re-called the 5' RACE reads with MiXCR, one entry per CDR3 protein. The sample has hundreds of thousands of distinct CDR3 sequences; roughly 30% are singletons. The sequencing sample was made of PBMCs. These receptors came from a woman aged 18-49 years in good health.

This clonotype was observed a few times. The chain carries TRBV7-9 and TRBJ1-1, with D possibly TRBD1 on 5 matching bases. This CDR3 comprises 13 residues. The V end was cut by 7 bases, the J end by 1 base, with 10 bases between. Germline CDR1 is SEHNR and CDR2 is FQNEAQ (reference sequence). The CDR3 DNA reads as TGTGCCAGCACCACAACAGGGAACACTGAAGCTTTCTTT. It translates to CASTTTGNTEAFF.

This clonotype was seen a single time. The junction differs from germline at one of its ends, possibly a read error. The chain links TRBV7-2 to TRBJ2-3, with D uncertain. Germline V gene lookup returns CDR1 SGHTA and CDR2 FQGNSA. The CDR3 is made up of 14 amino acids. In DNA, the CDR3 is TGTGCCAACAGCTACGGACCAAGGACAGATACGCAGTATTTT. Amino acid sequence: CANSYGPRTDTQYF.

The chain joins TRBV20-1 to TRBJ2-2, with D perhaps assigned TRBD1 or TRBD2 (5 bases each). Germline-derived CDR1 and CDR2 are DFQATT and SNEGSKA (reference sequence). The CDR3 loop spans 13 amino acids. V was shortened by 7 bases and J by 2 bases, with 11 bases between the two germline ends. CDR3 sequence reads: CSVVGPNTGELFF. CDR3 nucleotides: TGCAGTGTCGTGGGACCTAACACCGGGGAGCTGTTTTTT.

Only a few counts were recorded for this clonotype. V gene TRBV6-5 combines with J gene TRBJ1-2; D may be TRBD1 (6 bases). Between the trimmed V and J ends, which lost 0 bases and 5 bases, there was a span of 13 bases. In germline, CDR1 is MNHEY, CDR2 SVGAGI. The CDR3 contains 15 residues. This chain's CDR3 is CASSYSTGARYGYTF. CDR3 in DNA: TGTGCCAGCAGTTACTCGACGGGGGCGCGGTATGGCTACACCTTC.

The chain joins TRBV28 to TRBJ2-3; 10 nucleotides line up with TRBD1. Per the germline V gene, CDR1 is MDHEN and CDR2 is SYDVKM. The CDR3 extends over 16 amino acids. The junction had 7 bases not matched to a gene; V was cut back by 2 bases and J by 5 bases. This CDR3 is CASSLRGQGWVDTQYF. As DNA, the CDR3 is TGTGCCAGCAGTTTAAGGGGACAGGGGTGGGTAGATACGCAGTATTTT.

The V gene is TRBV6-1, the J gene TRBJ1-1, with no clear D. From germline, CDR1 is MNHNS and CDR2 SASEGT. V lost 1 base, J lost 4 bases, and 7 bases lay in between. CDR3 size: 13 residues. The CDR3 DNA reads TGTGCCAGCAGTGAAGAGGGTATCACTGAAGCTTTCTTT. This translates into CASSEEGITEAFF.

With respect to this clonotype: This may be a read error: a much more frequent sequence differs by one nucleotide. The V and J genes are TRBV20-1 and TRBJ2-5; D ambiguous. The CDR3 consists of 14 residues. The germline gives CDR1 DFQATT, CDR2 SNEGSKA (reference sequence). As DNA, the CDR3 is TGCAGTGCTAGTCCTGAGTCCGGTAGGAAGACCCAGTGCTTC. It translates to CSASPESGRKTQCF.

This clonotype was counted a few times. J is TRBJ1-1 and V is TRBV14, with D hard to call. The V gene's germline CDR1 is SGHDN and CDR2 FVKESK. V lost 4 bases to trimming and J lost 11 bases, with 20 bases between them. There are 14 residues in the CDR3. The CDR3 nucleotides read TGTGCCAGCAGCCGGACCTCGATGGGGAACACGGCTTTCTTT. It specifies CASSRTSMGNTAFF.

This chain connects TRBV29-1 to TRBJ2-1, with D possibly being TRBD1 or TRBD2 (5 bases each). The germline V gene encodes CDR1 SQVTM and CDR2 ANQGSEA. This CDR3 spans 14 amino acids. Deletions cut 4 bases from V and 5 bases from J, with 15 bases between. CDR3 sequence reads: CSVGTRGGDNEQFF. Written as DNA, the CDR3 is TGCAGCGTTGGGACACGTGGGGGAGACAATGAGCAGTTCTTC.

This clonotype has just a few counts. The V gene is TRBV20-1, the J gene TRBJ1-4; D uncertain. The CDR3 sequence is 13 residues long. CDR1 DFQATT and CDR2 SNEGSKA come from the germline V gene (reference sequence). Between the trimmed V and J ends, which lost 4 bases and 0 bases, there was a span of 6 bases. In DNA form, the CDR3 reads TGCAGTGCTATGGACCCAACTAATGAAAAACTGTTTTTT. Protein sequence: CSAMDPTNEKLFF.

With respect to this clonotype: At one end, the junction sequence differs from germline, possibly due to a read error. The CDR3 loop is CAISFVASGRRNEQFF. The CDR3 DNA is TGTGCCATCAGCTTCGTAGCCAGCGGGAGAAGAAATGAGCAGTTCTTC. The gene calls are TRBV11-2 and TRBJ2-1; 8 nucleotides match TRBD2. Germline V lookup: CDR1 SGHAT, CDR2 FQNNGV. The CDR3 has 16 residues.

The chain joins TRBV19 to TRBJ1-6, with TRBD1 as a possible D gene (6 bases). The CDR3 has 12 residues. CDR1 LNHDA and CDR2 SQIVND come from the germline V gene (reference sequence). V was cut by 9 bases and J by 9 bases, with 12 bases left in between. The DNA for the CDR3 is TGTGCCAGCAGACAGGCGGGTTCACCCCTCCACTTT. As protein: CASRQAGSPLHF. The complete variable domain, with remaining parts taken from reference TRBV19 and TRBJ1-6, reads DGGITQSPKYLFRKEGQNVTLSCEQNLNHDAMYWYRQDPGQGLRLIYYSQIVNDFQKGDIAEGYSVSREKKESFPLTVTSAQKNPTAFYLCASRQAGSPLHFGNGTRLTVT.

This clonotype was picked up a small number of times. This chain's CDR3 is CASANRGRIVNEQFF. The CDR3 DNA is TGTGCCAGCGCCAACCGGGGGAGGATCGTGAATGAGCAGTTCTTC. The V and J genes are TRBV13 and TRBJ2-1; possible D gene TRBD2, 6 bases. In germline, CDR1 is PRHDT, CDR2 FYEKMQ (reference sequence). The CDR3 sequence is 15 residues long. The V end was cut by 8 bases, the J end by 7 bases, with 21 bases between.

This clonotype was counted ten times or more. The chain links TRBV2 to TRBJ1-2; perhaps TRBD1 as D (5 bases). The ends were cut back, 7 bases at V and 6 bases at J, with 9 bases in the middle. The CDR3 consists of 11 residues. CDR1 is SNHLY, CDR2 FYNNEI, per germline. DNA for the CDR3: TGTGCCAGCAATAGGGGTGATGGCTACACCTTC. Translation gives CASNRGDGYTF.

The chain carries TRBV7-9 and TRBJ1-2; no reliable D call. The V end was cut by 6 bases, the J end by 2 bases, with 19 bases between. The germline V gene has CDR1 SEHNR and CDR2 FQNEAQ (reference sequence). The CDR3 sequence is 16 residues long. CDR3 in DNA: TGTGCCAGCAGTCCCCTCGGGCACACTATAAACTATGGCTACACCTTC. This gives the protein CASSPLGHTINYGYTF.

DNA for the CDR3: TGTGCCAGCAGCAAAGTATCAAAGAGCACCGGGGAGCTGTTTTTT. Residues: CASSKVSKSTGELFF. The V call is TRBV4-2, the J call TRBJ2-2; D gene ambiguous. Per germline, CDR1 LGHNA and CDR2 YNFKEQ. The CDR3 length is 15 residues. The germline V and J ends were trimmed by 5 bases and 4 bases, with 14 bases remaining between them.

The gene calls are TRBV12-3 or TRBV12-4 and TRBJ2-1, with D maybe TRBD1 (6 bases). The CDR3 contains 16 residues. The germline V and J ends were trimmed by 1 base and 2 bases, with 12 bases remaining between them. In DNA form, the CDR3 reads TGTGCCAGCAGTTTAGGGCAGGGGCTCCCCTACAATGAGCAGTTCTTC. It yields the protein CASSLGQGLPYNEQFF.

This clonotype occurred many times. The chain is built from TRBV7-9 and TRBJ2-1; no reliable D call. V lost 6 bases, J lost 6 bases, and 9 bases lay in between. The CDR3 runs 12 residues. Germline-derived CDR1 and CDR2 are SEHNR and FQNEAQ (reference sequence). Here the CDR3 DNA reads TGTGCCAGCAGTTTGTCCCCCAATGAGCAGTTCTTC. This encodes CASSLSPNEQFF.

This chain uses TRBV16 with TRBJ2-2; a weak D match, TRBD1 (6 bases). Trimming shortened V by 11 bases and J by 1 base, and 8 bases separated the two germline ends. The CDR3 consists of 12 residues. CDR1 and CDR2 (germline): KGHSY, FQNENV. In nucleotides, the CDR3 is TGTGCCGGGACAATGAACACCGGGGAGCTGTTTTTT. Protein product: CAGTMNTGELFF.

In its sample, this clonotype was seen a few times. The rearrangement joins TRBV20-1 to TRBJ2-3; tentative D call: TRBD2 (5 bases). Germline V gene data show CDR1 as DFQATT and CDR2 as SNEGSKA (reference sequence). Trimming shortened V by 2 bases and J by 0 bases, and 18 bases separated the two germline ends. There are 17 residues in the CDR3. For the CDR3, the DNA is TGCAGTGCTAGATCGACCTGGACTGCACCTAGCACAGATACGCAGTATTTT. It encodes CSARSTWTAPSTDTQYF.

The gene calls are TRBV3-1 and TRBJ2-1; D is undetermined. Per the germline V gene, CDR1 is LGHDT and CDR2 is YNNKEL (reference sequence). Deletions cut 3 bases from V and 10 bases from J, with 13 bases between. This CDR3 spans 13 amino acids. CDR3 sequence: CASSHPTSGEQFF. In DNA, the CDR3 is TGTGCCAGCAGCCACCCCACCTCTGGGGAGCAGTTCTTC.

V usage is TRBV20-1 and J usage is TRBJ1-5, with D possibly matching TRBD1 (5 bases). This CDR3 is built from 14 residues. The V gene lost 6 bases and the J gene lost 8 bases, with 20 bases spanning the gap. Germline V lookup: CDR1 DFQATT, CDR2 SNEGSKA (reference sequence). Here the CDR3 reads CSARIGGIREPQHF. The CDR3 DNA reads TGCAGTGCAAGAATTGGGGGGATCAGGGAGCCCCAGCATTTT.

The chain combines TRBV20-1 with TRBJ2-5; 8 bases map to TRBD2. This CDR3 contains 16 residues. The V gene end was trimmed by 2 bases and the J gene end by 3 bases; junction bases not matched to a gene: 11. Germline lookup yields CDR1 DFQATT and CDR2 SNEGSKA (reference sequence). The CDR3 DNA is TGCAGTGCTAGAACAACCTGGCGGGGGGTTAAAGAGACCCAGTACTTC. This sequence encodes CSARTTWRGVKETQYF.

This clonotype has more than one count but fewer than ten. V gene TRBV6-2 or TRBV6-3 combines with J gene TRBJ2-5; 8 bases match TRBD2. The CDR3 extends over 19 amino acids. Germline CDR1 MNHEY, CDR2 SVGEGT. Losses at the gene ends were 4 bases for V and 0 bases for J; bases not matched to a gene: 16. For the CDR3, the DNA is TGTGCCAGCAGTTGGACCTATGCTAGGGTTAGCGGGGACCAAGAGACCCAGTACTTC. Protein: CASSWTYARVSGDQETQYF.

CDR3 protein: CASSLWGQGGTEAFF. CDR3 in DNA: TGTGCCAGCAGTCTTTGGGGACAGGGGGGCACTGAAGCTTTCTTT. The V call is TRBV27, the J call TRBJ1-1; 11 bases align to TRBD1. The CDR3 has 15 residues. The V segment lost 5 bases and the J segment 4 bases; nucleotides outside the gene matches: 6. Germline assignment: CDR1 MNHEY and CDR2 SMNVEV (reference sequence).

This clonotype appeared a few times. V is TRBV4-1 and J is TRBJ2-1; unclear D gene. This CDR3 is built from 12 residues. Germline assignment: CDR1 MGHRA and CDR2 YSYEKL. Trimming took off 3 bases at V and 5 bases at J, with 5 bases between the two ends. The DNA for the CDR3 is TGCGCCAGCAGCCAGTCGGACAATGAGCAGTTCTTC. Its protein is CASSQSDNEQFF.

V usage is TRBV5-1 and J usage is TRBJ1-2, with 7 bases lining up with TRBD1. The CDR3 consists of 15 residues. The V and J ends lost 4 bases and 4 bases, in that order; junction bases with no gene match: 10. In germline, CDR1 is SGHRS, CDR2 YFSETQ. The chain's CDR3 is CASSPEPGQSYGYTF. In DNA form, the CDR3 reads TGCGCCAGCAGCCCCGAGCCGGGACAGTCCTATGGCTACACCTTC.

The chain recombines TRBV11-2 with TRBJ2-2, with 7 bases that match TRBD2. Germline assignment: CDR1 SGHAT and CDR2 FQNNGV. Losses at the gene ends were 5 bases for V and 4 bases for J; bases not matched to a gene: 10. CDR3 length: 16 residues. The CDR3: CASSAGTTRGTGELFF. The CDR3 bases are TGTGCCAGCAGCGCCGGGACTACTAGGGGCACCGGGGAGCTGTTTTTT.

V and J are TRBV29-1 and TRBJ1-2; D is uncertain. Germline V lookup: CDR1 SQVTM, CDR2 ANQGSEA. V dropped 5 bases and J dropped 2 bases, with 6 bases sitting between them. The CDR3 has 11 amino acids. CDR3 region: CSVPGNYGYTF. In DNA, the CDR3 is TGCAGCGTTCCGGGGAACTATGGCTACACCTTC.

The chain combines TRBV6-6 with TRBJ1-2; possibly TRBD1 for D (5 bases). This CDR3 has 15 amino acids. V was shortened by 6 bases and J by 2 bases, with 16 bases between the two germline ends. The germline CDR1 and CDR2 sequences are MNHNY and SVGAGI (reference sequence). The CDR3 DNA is TGTGCCAGCAGGCCCCTGAGGGGAGGAAACTATGGCTACACCTTC. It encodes CASRPLRGGNYGYTF.

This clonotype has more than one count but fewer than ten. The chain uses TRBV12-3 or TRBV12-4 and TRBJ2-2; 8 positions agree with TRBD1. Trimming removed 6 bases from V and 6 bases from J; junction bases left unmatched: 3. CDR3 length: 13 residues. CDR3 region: CASSGQGPGELFF. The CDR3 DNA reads TGTGCCAGCAGCGGACAGGGTCCCGGGGAGCTGTTTTTT.

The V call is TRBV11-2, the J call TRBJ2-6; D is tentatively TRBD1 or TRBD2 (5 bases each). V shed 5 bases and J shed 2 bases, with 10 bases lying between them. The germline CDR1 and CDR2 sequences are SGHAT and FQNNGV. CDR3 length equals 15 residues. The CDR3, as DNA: TGTGCCAGCAGCAATCAGGGAGCTGGGGCCAACGTCCTGACTTTC. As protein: CASSNQGAGANVLTF. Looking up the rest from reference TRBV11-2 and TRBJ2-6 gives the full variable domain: EAGVAQSPRYKIIEKRQSVAFWCNPISGHATLYWYQQILGQGPKLLIQFQNNGVVDDSQLPKDRFSAERLKGVDSTLKIQPAKLEDSAVYLCASSNQGAGANVLTFGAGSRLTVL.